The 21 T cell receptor beta chains presented below share a single source sample, sequenced in a study of response to subunit inactivated influenza vaccine. TCRdb redid the calling of the RT-PCR reads with MiXCR, one entry per CDR3 protein. The table includes 530,000 or so distinct CDR3 sequences, around 13% detected once. Sample: PBMCs from blood, taken roughly 13 days after vaccination. Receptor source: a man aged 50-59 years who received an inactivated influenza vaccine.

The chain employs TRBV20-1 and TRBJ2-1, with 13 bases fitting TRBD2. CDR1 and CDR2 (germline): DFQATT, SNEGSKA (reference sequence). J lost 0 bases, V lost 5 bases, and 7 bases had no gene match. The CDR3 has 17 residues. CDR3 sequence (DNA): TGCAGTGCTGGGGGACTAGCGGGGCTTAACTCCTACAATGAGCAGTTCTTC. It encodes CSAGGLAGLNSYNEQFF.

This chain connects TRBV28 to TRBJ1-1; no reliable D call. CDR3 length: 13 residues. Germline CDR1 MDHEN, CDR2 SYDVKM. The germline V and J ends were trimmed by 8 bases and 2 bases, with 12 bases remaining between them. CDR3 sequence reads: CASWAPANTEAFF. Written as DNA, the CDR3 is TGTGCCAGCTGGGCCCCGGCAAACACTGAAGCTTTCTTT.

This clonotype was seen a handful of times. The V call is TRBV12-3 or TRBV12-4, the J call TRBJ1-1; D perhaps matches TRBD1 (6 bases). The CDR3 has 15 residues. Trimming left V 5 bases short and J 10 bases short, with 23 bases between. This CDR3 is CASSPGEIGGLGAFF. In DNA, the CDR3 is TGTGCCAGCAGTCCCGGAGAAATCGGGGGGCTCGGAGCTTTCTTT.

This clonotype was picked up a small number of times. The chain couples TRBV7-9 to TRBJ2-5; the match to TRBD2 covers 8 bases. This CDR3 region has 13 residues. From germline, CDR1 is SEHNR and CDR2 FQNEAQ (reference sequence). V dropped 8 bases and J dropped 3; count of bases not matched to a gene: 5. CDR3 sequence reads: CASRGGNKETQYF. The CDR3 nucleotides are TGTGCCAGCCGCGGGGGGAACAAAGAGACCCAGTACTTC.

There are many counts of this clonotype. V and J are TRBV5-1 and TRBJ2-3; TRBD1 is a possible D gene (5 bases). V lost 0 bases and J lost 1, with 15 bases in between. Germline V gene sequence: CDR1 SGHRS, CDR2 YFSETQ. This CDR3 has 17 residues. The CDR3 coding sequence is TGCGCCAGCAGCTTGGTCCCTACAGGTCCTGGCACAGATACGCAGTATTTT. Translated: CASSLVPTGPGTDTQYF.

This clonotype was seen many times. The V call is TRBV4-1, the J call TRBJ2-1; D is perhaps TRBD2 (5 bases). Trimming took 2 bases from V and 16 from J, leaving 21 bases between them. The length of the CDR3 is 14 residues. The V gene's germline CDR1 is MGHRA and CDR2 YSYEKL. The CDR3 region is CASSQIHVGGSRFF. The CDR3 bases are TGCGCCAGCAGCCAAATTCATGTCGGTGGGAGTCGTTTCTTC.

V and J are TRBV11-1 and TRBJ2-1; TRBD2 is a possible D gene (6 bases). The CDR3 runs to 13 residues. Trimming cost V 0 bases and J 10 bases, with 10 bases left between them. Germline lookup yields CDR1 SGHAT and CDR2 FQDESV (reference sequence). The CDR3 DNA reads as TGTGCCAGCAGCTTAGCTGATACTAGCGAGCAGTTCTTC. It codes for CASSLADTSEQFF. The full variable domain, completed using reference TRBV11-1 and TRBJ2-1, is EAEVAQSPRYKITEKSQAVAFWCDPISGHATLYWYRQILGQGPELLVQFQDESVVDDSQLPKDRFSAERLKGVDSTLKIQPAELGDSAMYLCASSLADTSEQFFGPGTRLTVL.

This clonotype was picked up many times. The rearrangement uses TRBV24-1 and TRBJ2-1, with 11 bases lining up with TRBD2. This CDR3 spans 18 amino acids. The J segment lost 0 bases and the V segment lost 5 bases, leaving 8 bases of the junction unmatched. Germline-derived CDR1 and CDR2 are KGHDR and SFDVKD. Here the CDR3 reads CATSGLLSGRASYNEQFF. In DNA form, the CDR3 reads TGTGCCACCAGTGGCCTCCTTAGCGGGAGGGCCTCCTACAATGAGCAGTTCTTC.

This clonotype came up a few times. The chain uses TRBV9 and TRBJ2-3, with D perhaps matching TRBD2 (5 bases). Germline-derived CDR1 and CDR2 are SGDLS and YYNGEE. V gave up 5 bases and J gave up 2 bases, with 15 bases separating them. The CDR3 extends over 15 amino acids. The CDR3 region is CASSVLGLLTDTQYF. In nucleotides, the CDR3 is TGTGCCAGCAGTGTACTAGGACTGCTCACAGATACGCAGTATTTT.

The V gene is TRBV11-2, the J gene TRBJ2-1; 9 bases agree with TRBD2. This CDR3 has 15 residues. With 0 bases clipped from V and 5 bases from J, the junction kept 2 bases outside the gene matches. Germline values: CDR1 SGHAT, CDR2 FQNNGV. DNA of the CDR3: TGTGCCAGCAGCTTAGAGCGGGGGGGGAACAATGAGCAGTTCTTC. Its protein product is CASSLERGGNNEQFF. Combining the CDR3 with reference TRBV11-2 and TRBJ2-1 gives the whole variable domain EAGVAQSPRYKIIEKRQSVAFWCNPISGHATLYWYQQILGQGPKLLIQFQNNGVVDDSQLPKDRFSAERLKGVDSTLKIQPAKLEDSAVYLCASSLERGGNNEQFFGPGTRLTVL.

The rearrangement joins TRBV12-3 or TRBV12-4 to TRBJ2-7; unclear D gene. This CDR3 contains 13 residues. Between the trimmed V and J ends, which lost 2 bases and 7 bases, there was a span of 12 bases. DNA for the CDR3: TGTGCCAGCAGTTTAATGGCAGAAGGGGAGCAGTACTTC. Its translation is CASSLMAEGEQYF.

The J gene is TRBJ2-2, the V gene TRBV5-1, with a tentative D call TRBD2 (6 bases). Trimming removed 4 bases from V and 6 bases from J, with 16 bases in between. The germline V gene has CDR1 SGHRS and CDR2 YFSETQ. The CDR3 is 15 amino acids. This CDR3 reads CASSAYRDLAGELFF. Written as DNA, the CDR3 is TGCGCCAGCAGCGCGTACCGGGACTTGGCCGGGGAGCTGTTTTTT.

The gene calls are TRBV30 and TRBJ2-1; D may be TRBD1 (5 bases). There are 13 residues in the CDR3. V was cut by 1 base and J by 3 bases, with 7 bases left in between. Per the germline V gene, CDR1 is GTSNPN and CDR2 is SVGIG (reference sequence). The CDR3 bases are TGTGCCTGGAGTGCCGACAGCTACAATGAGCAGTTCTTC. This sequence encodes CAWSADSYNEQFF.

The rearrangement links TRBV12-3 or TRBV12-4 to TRBJ2-5; D is unclear. Trimming left V 1 base short and J 1 base short, with 10 bases between. The CDR3 runs 15 residues. The CDR3 bases are TGTGCCAGCAGTTTAGGTTTAGGGCTCCAAGAGACCCAGTACTTC. Protein sequence: CASSLGLGLQETQYF.

In this sample, this clonotype turned up a few times. The chain joins TRBV20-1 to TRBJ2-2; 7 positions match TRBD2. Looked up from germline, CDR1 is DFQATT and CDR2 is SNEGSKA (reference sequence). The V segment lost 6 bases and the J segment 6 bases; nucleotides outside the gene matches: 10. This CDR3 region has 14 residues. The DNA of the CDR3 is TGCAGTGCCCGGCCGGGAGGATCGGCCGGGGAGCTGTTTTTT. Protein: CSARPGGSAGELFF.

This clonotype occurred many times. The V gene is TRBV7-2, the J gene TRBJ2-3, with 7 bases matching TRBD1. V gave up 8 bases and J gave up 2 bases; unmatched junction bases: 4. The germline gives CDR1 SGHTA, CDR2 FQGNSA. CDR3 length: 13 amino acids. CDR3 region: CASQGQITDTQYF. The CDR3 bases are TGTGCCAGCCAGGGACAGATCACAGATACGCAGTATTTT.

In this sample, this clonotype turned up a few times. The genes are TRBV2 and TRBJ1-4, with D perhaps matching TRBD1 (5 bases). Trimming removed 11 bases from V and 7 bases from J, with 20 bases in between. There are 14 residues in the CDR3. The germline V gene has CDR1 SNHLY and CDR2 FYNNEI. The CDR3 nucleotides read TGTGCCTGCCTCCCGGGGGGGGGATTTGAAAAACTGTTTTTT. It is translated as CACLPGGGFEKLFF.

This clonotype showed up just a few times. This chain joins TRBV29-1 and TRBJ2-7; D ambiguous. This CDR3 is 11 amino acids long. Deletions cut 0 bases from V and 3 bases from J, with 3 bases between. Germline lookup yields CDR1 SQVTM and CDR2 ANQGSEA. Here the CDR3 reads CSVEESYEQYF. As DNA, the CDR3 is TGCAGCGTTGAAGAAAGCTACGAGCAGTACTTC.

This clonotype showed up just a few times. The chain is built from TRBV7-9 and TRBJ2-7; 12 positions agree with TRBD1. Per germline, CDR1 SEHNR and CDR2 FQNEAQ (reference sequence). The CDR3 sequence is 16 residues long. Trimming took 7 bases from V and 8 from J; bases not matched to a gene: 15. The CDR3 DNA sequence: TGTGCCAGCATCCTTGCCTCTGGGACAGGGGGCGGTAAGCAGTACTTC. Translation: CASILASGTGGGKQYF.

This clonotype was seen only a few times. The chain links TRBV4-3 to TRBJ2-3; no definite D call. V shed 1 base and J shed 6 bases, with 8 bases lying between them. Looked up from germline, CDR1 is LGHNA and CDR2 is YSLEER. This CDR3 contains 13 residues. CDR3 protein: CASSQAVEDTQYF. The CDR3 DNA sequence: TGCGCCAGCAGCCAAGCTGTTGAGGATACGCAGTATTTT.

A few counts support this clonotype. The chain uses TRBV7-2 and TRBJ2-7; D is unclear. The CDR3 totals 14 residues. Trimming took 5 bases from V and 4 from J, leaving 15 bases between them. The germline V gene encodes CDR1 SGHTA and CDR2 FQGNSA. The CDR3 sequence is CASSPPGPQYEQYF. CDR3 bases: TGTGCCAGCAGCCCCCCCGGCCCTCAATACGAGCAGTACTTC.